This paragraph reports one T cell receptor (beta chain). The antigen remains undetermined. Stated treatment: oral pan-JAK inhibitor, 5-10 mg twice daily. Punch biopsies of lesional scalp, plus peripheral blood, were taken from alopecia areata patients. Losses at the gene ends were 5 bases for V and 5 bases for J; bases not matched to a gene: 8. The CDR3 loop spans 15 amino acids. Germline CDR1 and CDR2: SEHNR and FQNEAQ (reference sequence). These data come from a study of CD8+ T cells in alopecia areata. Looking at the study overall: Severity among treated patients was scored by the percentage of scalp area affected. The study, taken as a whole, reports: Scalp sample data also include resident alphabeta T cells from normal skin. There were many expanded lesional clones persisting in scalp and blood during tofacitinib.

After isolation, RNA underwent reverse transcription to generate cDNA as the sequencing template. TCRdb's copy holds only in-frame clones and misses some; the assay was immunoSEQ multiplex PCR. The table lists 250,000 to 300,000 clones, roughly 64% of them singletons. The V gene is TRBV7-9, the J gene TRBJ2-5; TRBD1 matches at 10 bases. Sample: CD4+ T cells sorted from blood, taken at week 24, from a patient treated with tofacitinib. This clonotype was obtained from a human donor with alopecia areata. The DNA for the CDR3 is TGTGCCAGCAGCCCAGACAGGGGGCGAGCGGAGACCCAGTACTTC. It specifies CASSPDRGRAETQYF.